The source of this T cell receptor beta chain is a study of cytomegalovirus exposure and HLA in healthy donors. The PCR had 60 Vbeta and 13 Jbeta primers. Assay used: immunoSEQ multiplex PCR; TCRdb lists only in-frame clones, some missing. The sample holds 100,000 to 150,000 clones, around 82% seen once. V lost 4 bases and J lost 7; bases outside the gene matches: 19. CDR3 size: 19 residues. Per germline, CDR1 SGHVS and CDR2 FNYEAQ. The rearrangement joins TRBV7-6 to TRBJ2-2, with 9 nucleotides matching TRBD2. The sequence was collected from a man aged 40-50 years in good health and CMV-seronegative. The specimen was PBMCs. The CDR3, as DNA: TGTGCCAGCAGCTCCCCGATCTCAGGGCGGGGGGGCCGAGTCGGGGAGCTGTTTTTT. Protein product: CASSSPISGRGGRVGELFF.